This T cell receptor beta chain stems from a study of response to subunit inactivated influenza vaccine (dated by TCRdb to 2017 to 2018). For context, the study as a whole: Deep quantitative profiling of the T cell receptor repertoire was used in the study to follow responses to a trivalent subunit inactivated influenza vaccine. General findings and caveats noted by the study authors: The authors proposed that each seasonal influenza vaccination may bring in only a limited number of new T cells.

The library was made by RT-PCR. The run used an Illumina HiSeq 2500. TCRdb's own reprocessing of the public reads used fastp at Q25 and MiXCR and kept productive beta chains. Rows are combined by CDR3 protein, so each entry shows the most common genes and DNA. In this sample the table shows some 570,000 distinct CDR3 sequences, approximately 11% of which occur a single time. Of the sample, about 10% is held by the ten largest clones. CDR3 length: 14 amino acids, cysteine to phenylalanine. This entry keeps only the CDR3 DNA: 42 bases, framed from base 1. The germline V gene yields SGDLS for CDR1 and YYNGEE for CDR2. V and J are trimmed by 0 bases and 8 bases, and the gene matches miss 5 bases of the junction. Comments on this clonotype: This clone's antigen is unknown. Base-call qualities are not available, and no considerably larger clone is one nucleotide away.

The data were also submitted as part of a second study, on T cells expressing NK-cell markers. The second study's paper adds: TCR beta cDNA libraries were made by 5'RACE template switching that added a universal primer site and unique molecular identifiers. TCR beta-chain repertoires were profiled in sorted CD3+CD56+NKG2C+, CD3+CD56+NKG2C- and CD3+CD56-NKG2C+ T-cell subsets from about 8 donors. Among the eight sequenced donors, seven were HCMV-seropositive and one was HCMV-seronegative. In several experiments an anti-gammadeltaTCR antibody was added to restrict sorting to alphabetaTCR-expressing T cells. For about 6 donors, the dominant CD3+CD56+NKG2C+ clonotypes were among the top 10 CD8+ clonotypes and accounted for about 1.0-7.0% of CD8+ T cells. Those dominant clonotypes were again the most abundant among CD3+CD56-NKG2C+ cells in several donors, at about 28.3-60.1%. It remained unclear whether the expanded NKG2C-expressing T cell clones were specific for HCMV antigens. The eight sequenced donors were randomly selected healthy volunteers, three men and five women. To determine HCMV serostatus, a commercial ELISA kit was used to detect HCMV-specific IgG in serum. Peripheral blood mononuclear cells were isolated from blood by Ficoll density gradient centrifugation. For over five donors, unsorted PBMC were also used to sequence bulk peripheral blood T-cell repertoires. cDNA synthesis was primed from the TCR beta constant segment and was followed by two successive PCR amplification steps. The libraries were sequenced on Illumina HiSeq 2000/2500, MiSeq or NextSeq, producing 2 x 150 bp reads. Reads were demultiplexed and grouped by UMI with MIGEC, and clonotypes were assembled and quantified with MiTCR. To exclude erroneous sequences, any TCR cDNA sequence not supported by at least two reads was discarded. The tcR package was used for downstream repertoire analysis, and clonotypes were matched across fractions by CDR3 nucleotide sequence plus V segment. VDJmatch was used to annotate antigen specificity against VDJdb, with one amino acid substitution in CDR3 allowed.

This specimen consisted of PBMCs from blood, obtained on the day of vaccination. This receptor was taken from a man aged 50-59 years who received an inactivated influenza vaccine. Donor details come from another sample of the same person, matched by shared clones. The sequence links TRBV9 to TRBJ2-1; TRBD1 aligns with 7 central bases. The nucleotide sequence reads as follows: TGTGCCAGCAGCGTAGCCGACAGGGCGGATGAGCAGTTCTTC. Its translation is CASSVADRADEQFF.